This TCR beta chain was identified during a study of blood T cell repertoires in COVID-19. Germline V gives CDR1 SGHRS, CDR2 YFSETQ. The germline V and J ends were trimmed by 0 bases and 0 bases, with 15 bases remaining between them. This CDR3 has 18 amino acids. Only in-frame clones appear in the TCRdb table, and some are missing; sequencing was by immunoSEQ multiplex PCR. The top ten hold 3.4% of the sample, which has about 140,000 clones, 84% seen once. Enrollees, 18 to 89 years old, lived in roughly 24 US areas. This receptor was taken from a woman in her 50s with acute COVID-19. The chain joins TRBV5-1 to TRBJ1-4; no clear D. Sequencing was performed on PBMCs or T cells enriched from blood (not recorded which). In DNA, the CDR3 is TGCGCCAGCAGCTTGGCCACACGGACTCTTGCAACTAATGAAAAACTGTTTTTT. Amino acids: CASSLATRTLATNEKLFF.